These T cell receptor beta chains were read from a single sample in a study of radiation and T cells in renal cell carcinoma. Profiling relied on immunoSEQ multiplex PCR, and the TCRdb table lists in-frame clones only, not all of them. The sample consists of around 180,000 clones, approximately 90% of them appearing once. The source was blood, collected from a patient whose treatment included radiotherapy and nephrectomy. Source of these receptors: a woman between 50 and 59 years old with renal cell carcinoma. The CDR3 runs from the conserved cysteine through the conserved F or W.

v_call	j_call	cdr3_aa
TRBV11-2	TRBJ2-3	CASSLFPPSGGTDTQYF
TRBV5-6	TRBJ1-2	CASRGGGAAGYTF
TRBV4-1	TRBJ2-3	CASSQDEDSRGPQYF
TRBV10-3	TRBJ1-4	CAIRDPGATNEKLFF
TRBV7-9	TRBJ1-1	CASSLGFGQNTEAFF
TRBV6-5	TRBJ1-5	CASRSQGSKPQHF
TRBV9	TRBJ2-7	CASSPRFEAYEQYF
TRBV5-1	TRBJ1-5	CASSEGNSNQPQHF
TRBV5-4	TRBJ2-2	CASSLVSGRGGTGELFF
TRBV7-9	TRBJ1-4	CASSLSRGPNEKLFF
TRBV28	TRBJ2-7	CASMHRALAGEQYF
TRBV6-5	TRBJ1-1	CASGNRGQGTEAFF
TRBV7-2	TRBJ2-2	CASSITSATPAGELFF
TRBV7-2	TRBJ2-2	CASSLNGGGNTGELFF
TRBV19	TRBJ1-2	CASRYSTGYFSDGYTF
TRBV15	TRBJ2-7	CATSRDLLGLAGRRGEQYF
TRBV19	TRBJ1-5	CASSKQDRGQPQHF
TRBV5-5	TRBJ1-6	CASSLLQEDSPLHF
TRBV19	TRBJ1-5	CASWPGHSNQPQHF
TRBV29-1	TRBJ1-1	CSVGEGAGTEAFF
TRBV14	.	CASSQYLDYEQYF
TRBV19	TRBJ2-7	CASTDAGSNYEQYF
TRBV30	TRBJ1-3	CAWSPGGSGNTIYF
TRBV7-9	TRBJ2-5	CASSLGQVDARETQYF
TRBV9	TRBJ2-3	CASSVGAGGPVDTQYF
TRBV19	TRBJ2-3	CASSIGITSGGWYF
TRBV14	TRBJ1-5	CASSQGGVGQPQHF
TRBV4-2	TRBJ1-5	CASSQVGRGPQHF
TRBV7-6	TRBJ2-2	CASSLGPFRGTGELFF
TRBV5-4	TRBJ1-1	CASSFGRGGTEAFF